What follows describes a single TCR beta chain. Its antigen is still unknown. Each of the donors was a healthy bone marrow donor. The entry originates in a study of cytomegalovirus exposure and HLA in healthy donors. Study findings and constraints: Most TCR sequences were uncommon, yet certain public TCRs appeared in many donors. In a later analysis, at a false discovery rate of 0.05, 16,951 TCR beta sequences matched HLA alleles.

It was with 60 Vbeta and 13 Jbeta primers that the PCR ran. Clones were read by immunoSEQ multiplex PCR, and TCRdb kept only the in-frame ones, dropping some. The sample comprises roughly 130,000 clones, 80% of which are singletons, and roughly 2.4% rests with the top ten. Germline V gene data show CDR1 as SGHDT and CDR2 as YYEEEE. V lost 10 bases, J lost 11 bases, and 34 bases lay in between. The CDR3 loop spans 17 amino acids. Sequences were obtained from PBMCs. The chain recombines TRBV5-6 with TRBJ2-1; tentatively, D is TRBD2 (7 bases). The source is a man aged 25-40 years in good health and CMV-seronegative. CDR3 coding DNA: TGTGCCGGGACTACAAAGGGGGGTGCGGAGGGACGTCGTAAGCAGTTCTTC. Amino acid sequence: CAGTTKGGAEGRRKQFF.